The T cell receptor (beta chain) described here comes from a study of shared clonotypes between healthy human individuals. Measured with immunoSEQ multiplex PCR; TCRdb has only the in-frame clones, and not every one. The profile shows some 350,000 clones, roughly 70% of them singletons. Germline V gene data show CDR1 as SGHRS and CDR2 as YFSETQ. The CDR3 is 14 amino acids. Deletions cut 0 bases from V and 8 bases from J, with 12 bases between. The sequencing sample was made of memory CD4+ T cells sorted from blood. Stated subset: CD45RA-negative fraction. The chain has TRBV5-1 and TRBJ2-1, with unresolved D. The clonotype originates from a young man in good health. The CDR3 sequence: CASSLVTGPHEQFF. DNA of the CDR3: TGCGCCAGCAGCTTGGTGACGGGCCCTCATGAGCAGTTCTTC.